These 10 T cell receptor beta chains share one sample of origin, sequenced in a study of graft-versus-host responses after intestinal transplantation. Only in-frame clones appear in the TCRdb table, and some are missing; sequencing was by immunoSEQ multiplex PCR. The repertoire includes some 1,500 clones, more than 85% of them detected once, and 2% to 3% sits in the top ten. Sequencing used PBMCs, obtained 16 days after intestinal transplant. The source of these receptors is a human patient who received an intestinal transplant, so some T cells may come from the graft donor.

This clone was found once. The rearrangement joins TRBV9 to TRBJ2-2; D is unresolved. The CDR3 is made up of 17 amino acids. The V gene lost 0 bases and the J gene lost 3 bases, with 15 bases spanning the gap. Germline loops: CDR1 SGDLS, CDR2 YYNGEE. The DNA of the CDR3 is TGTGCCAGCAGCGTAGTAGGCCAAGGGTGGGACACCGGGGAGCTGTTTTTT. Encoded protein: CASSVVGQGWDTGELFF.

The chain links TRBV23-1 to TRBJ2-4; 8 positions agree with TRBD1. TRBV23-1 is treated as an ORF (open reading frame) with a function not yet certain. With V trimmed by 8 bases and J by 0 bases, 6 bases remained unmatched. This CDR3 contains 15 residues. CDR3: CASSGQVVAKNIQYF. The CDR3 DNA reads TGCGCCAGCTCGGGACAGGTGGTAGCCAAAAACATTCAGTACTTC.

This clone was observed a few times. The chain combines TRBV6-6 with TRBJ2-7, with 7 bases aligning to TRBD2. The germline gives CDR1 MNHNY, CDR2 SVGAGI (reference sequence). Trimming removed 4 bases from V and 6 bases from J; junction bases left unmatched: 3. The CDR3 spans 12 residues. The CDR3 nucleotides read TGTGCCAGCAGTTGGGGGGAGGGCGAGCAGTACTTC. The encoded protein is CASSWGEGEQYF.

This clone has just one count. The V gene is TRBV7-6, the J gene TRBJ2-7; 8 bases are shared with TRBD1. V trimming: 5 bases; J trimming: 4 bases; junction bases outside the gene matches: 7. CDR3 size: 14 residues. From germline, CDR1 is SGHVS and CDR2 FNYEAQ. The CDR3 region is CASSPGQAGYEQYF. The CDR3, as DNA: TGTGCCAGCAGCCCGGGACAGGCCGGATACGAGCAGTACTTC.

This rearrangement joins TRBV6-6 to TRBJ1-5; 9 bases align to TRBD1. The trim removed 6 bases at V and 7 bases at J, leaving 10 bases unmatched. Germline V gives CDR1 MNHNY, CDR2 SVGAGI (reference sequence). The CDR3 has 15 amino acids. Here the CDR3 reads CASSYGQGIRQPQHF. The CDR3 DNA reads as TGTGCCAGCAGCTACGGACAGGGGATTCGACAGCCCCAGCATTTT.

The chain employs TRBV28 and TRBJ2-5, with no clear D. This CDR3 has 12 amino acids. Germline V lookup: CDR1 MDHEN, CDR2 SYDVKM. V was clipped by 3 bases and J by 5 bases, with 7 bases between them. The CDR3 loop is CASSFARETQYF. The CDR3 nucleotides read TGTGCCAGCAGTTTCGCCCGGGAGACCCAGTACTTC.

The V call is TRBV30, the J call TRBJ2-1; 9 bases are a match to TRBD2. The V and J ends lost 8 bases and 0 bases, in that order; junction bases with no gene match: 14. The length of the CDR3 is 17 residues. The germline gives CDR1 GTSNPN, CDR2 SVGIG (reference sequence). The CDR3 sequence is CAGEGLAPSVSYNEQFF. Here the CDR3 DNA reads TGTGCCGGAGAGGGACTAGCCCCTTCAGTCTCCTACAATGAGCAGTTCTTC.

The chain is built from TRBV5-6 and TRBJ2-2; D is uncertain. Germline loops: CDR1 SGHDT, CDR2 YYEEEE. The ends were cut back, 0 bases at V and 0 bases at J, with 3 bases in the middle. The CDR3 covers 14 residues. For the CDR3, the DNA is TGTGCCAGCAGCTTGGCAGCGAACACCGGGGAGCTGTTTTTT. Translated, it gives CASSLAANTGELFF. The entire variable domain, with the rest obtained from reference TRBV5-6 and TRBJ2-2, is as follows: DAGVTQSPTHLIKTRGQQVTLRCSPKSGHDTVSWYQQALGQGPQFIFQYYEEEERQRGNFPDRFSGHQFPNYSSELNVNALLLGDSALYLCASSLAANTGELFFGEGSRLTVL.

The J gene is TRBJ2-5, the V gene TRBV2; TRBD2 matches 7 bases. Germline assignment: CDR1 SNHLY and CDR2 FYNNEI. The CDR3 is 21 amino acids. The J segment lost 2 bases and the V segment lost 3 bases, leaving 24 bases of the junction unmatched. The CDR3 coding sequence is TGTGCCAGCAGTGACCCTCCTCCCCGACTAGCCCATAGCCCCGCGCAAGAGACCCAGTACTTC. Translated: CASSDPPPRLAHSPAQETQYF.

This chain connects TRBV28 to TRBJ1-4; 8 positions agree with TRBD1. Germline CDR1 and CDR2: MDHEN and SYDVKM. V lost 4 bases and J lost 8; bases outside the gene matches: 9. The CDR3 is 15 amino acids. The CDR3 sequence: CASSYFGTGREKLFF. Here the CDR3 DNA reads TGTGCCAGCAGTTATTTCGGGACAGGCCGCGAAAAACTGTTTTTT. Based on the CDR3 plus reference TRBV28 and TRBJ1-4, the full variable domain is DVKVTQSSRYLVKRTGEKVFLECVQDMDHENMFWYRQDPGLGLRLIYFSYDVKMKEKGDIPEGYSVSREKKERFSLILESASTNQTSMYLCASSYFGTGREKLFFGSGTQLSVL.